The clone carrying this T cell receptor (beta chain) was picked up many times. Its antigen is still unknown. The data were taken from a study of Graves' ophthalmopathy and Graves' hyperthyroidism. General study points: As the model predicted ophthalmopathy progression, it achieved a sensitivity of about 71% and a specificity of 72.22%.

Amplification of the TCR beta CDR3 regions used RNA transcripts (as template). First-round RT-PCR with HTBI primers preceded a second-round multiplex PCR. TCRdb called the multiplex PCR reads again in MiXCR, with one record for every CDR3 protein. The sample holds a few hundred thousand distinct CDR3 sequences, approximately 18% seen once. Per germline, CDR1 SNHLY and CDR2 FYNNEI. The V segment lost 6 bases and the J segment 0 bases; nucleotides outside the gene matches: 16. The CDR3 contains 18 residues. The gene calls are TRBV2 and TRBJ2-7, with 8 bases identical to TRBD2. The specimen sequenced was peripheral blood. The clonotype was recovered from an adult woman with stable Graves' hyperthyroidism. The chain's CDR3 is CASRVHGGLSGSSYEQYF. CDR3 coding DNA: TGTGCCAGCAGGGTCCATGGGGGTTTGAGCGGGAGCTCCTACGAGCAGTACTTC.